This T cell receptor (beta chain) is from a study of cytomegalovirus exposure and HLA in healthy donors. Study as a whole: The roughly 120 validation repertoires, a later analysis reported, used the same platform as the 666 first-cohort repertoires. Notes on the study in general: In the approximately 120 validation repertoires, a later analysis found that first-cohort TCR clusters tended to co-occur. Confirmation was obtained in vitro that a few CMV-associated chains are specific for CMV antigens.

The donors were part of the validation cohort, which consisted of over a hundred subjects and was separate from the first cohort of about 720 subjects. This table comes from immunoSEQ multiplex PCR, and its TCRdb copy is limited to in-frame clones, with some not included. Of about 160,000 clones in the sample, roughly 86% were seen once. Notes on this clone: Its antigen remains unidentified.

The CDR3 contains 14 residues. Germline assignment: CDR1 SGHVS and CDR2 FNYEAQ. V lost 0 bases and J 5 bases, leaving 10 bases between the germline ends. The source of this sequence is a man aged 18 to 29 in good health and CMV-seropositive. The V and J genes are TRBV7-6 and TRBJ2-5; tentatively, D is TRBD2 (6 bases). The sequenced sample was PBMCs. The CDR3 loop is CASSLARGLETQYF. The CDR3 DNA follows: TGTGCCAGCAGCTTAGCGCGGGGCCTGGAGACCCAGTACTTC.